These 20 T cell receptor beta chains came from one sample sequenced in a study of OX40 agonist ivuxolimab in advanced cancers. Generated by immunoSEQ multiplex PCR, the TCRdb table keeps only in-frame clones and is missing some. This sample yields around 40,000 clones, of which 80% are seen a single time; 4% to 4.5% belongs to the top ten. Sequencing used CD4+ or CD8+ T cells sorted from blood, obtained in a trial of the OX40 agonist ivuxolimab. These receptors originate from an adult with an advanced solid tumor such as melanoma, head and neck, liver or kidney cancer.

This chain connects TRBV6-5 to TRBJ2-3; D remains ambiguous. V dropped 8 bases and J dropped 5 bases, with 8 bases sitting between them. This CDR3 is built from 11 residues. The germline CDR1 and CDR2 sequences are MNHEY and SVGAGI. This CDR3 is CASSGLDTQYF. The CDR3 DNA reads as TGTGCCAGCTCGGGTCTAGATACGCAGTATTTT.

The chain carries TRBV28 and TRBJ2-3; 10 bases agree with TRBD1. This CDR3 has 15 amino acids. V was pared by 6 bases and J by 4 bases, with 7 bases of the junction left unmatched. Looked up from germline, CDR1 is MDHEN and CDR2 is SYDVKM. The CDR3 loop is CASSLPGTGADTQYF. CDR3 DNA sequence: TGTGCCAGCAGCCTACCCGGGACAGGGGCAGATACGCAGTATTTT.

The chain recombines TRBV4-3 with TRBJ1-5, with TRBD1 matching 9 bases. Germline V gene data show CDR1 as LGHNA and CDR2 as YSLEER. CDR3 length equals 14 residues. Losses at the gene ends were 4 bases for V and 6 bases for J; bases not matched to a gene: 4. The CDR3 DNA sequence: TGCGCCAGCAGCCCGACAGGGGGAAGTCAGCCCCAGCATTTT. Translating gives CASSPTGGSQPQHF.

The rearrangement links TRBV4-3 to TRBJ1-3; perhaps TRBD1 as D (6 bases). Trimming took 5 bases from V and 7 from J, leaving 12 bases between them. The CDR3 sequence is 13 residues long. Germline V gene sequence: CDR1 LGHNA, CDR2 YSLEER. The CDR3 nucleotides are TGCGCCAGCAGCGCAAACAGGGAGAACACCATATATTTT. Its translation is CASSANRENTIYF.

The chain joins TRBV5-1 to TRBJ1-2; 8 bases agree with TRBD1. The CDR3 totals 15 residues. Germline loops: CDR1 SGHRS, CDR2 YFSETQ. Unmatched junction bases numbered 7, after V lost 4 bases and J lost 2 bases. CDR3 region: CASSGTDRANYGYTF. The CDR3, as DNA: TGCGCCAGCAGCGGAACGGACAGGGCGAACTATGGCTACACCTTC. The complete variable domain, with remaining parts taken from reference TRBV5-1 and TRBJ1-2, reads KAGVTQTPRYLIKTRGQQVTLSCSPISGHRSVSWYQQTPGQGLQFLFEYFSETQRNKGNFPGRFSGRQFSNSRSEMNVSTLELGDSALYLCASSGTDRANYGYTFGSGTRLTVV.

This clone was seen a few times. The chain employs TRBV6-9 and TRBJ2-7; D may be TRBD1 (5 bases). The germline CDR1 and CDR2 sequences are MNHGY and SVAAGI. Trimming cost V 4 bases and J 3 bases, with 19 bases left between them. This CDR3 is 16 amino acids long. The CDR3 reads CASSSGKWGQFYEQYF. CDR3 DNA: TGTGCCAGCAGTTCCGGAAAGTGGGGCCAATTCTACGAGCAGTACTTC.

A single count supports this clone. The chain couples TRBV2 to TRBJ2-5; D remains unclear. V was cut by 5 bases and J by 4 bases, with 5 bases left in between. CDR1 is SNHLY and CDR2 is FYNNEI in the germline V gene. The CDR3 extends over 11 amino acids. The CDR3 here is CASSIRETQYF. In nucleotides, the CDR3 is TGTGCCAGCAGTATACGAGAGACCCAGTACTTC.

V is TRBV7-9 and J is TRBJ1-4; D remains ambiguous. This CDR3 has 14 residues. The V end lost 5 bases, the J end lost 4 bases, and 11 bases lay between the germline ends. Germline-derived CDR1 and CDR2 are SEHNR and FQNEAQ (reference sequence). The chain's CDR3 is CASSPRLINEKLFF. In DNA, the CDR3 is TGTGCCAGCAGCCCGAGGCTCATTAATGAAAAACTGTTTTTT.

V usage is TRBV9 and J usage is TRBJ1-2; the D is unclear. The V gene's germline CDR1 is SGDLS and CDR2 YYNGEE. This CDR3 is built from 13 residues. V was clipped by 4 bases and J by 7 bases, with 14 bases between them. The DNA of the CDR3 is TGTGCCAGCAGCCTAGACGGAATGGGTGGCTACACCTTC. Its protein is CASSLDGMGGYTF.

In DNA, the CDR3 is TGCGCCAGCAGCTTGGCCTTGGCTACCCAAGAGACCCAGTACTTC. This translates into CASSLALATQETQYF. This chain links TRBV5-1 with TRBJ2-5; D gene ambiguous. The germline V and J ends were trimmed by 0 bases and 1 base, with 10 bases remaining between them. In germline, CDR1 is SGHRS, CDR2 YFSETQ. This CDR3 region has 15 residues.

This clone showed up just a few times. The V gene is TRBV6-1, the J gene TRBJ1-2; D unclear. V gave up 8 bases and J gave up 8 bases, with 21 bases separating them. The CDR3 sequence is 14 residues long. Per the germline V gene, CDR1 is MNHNS and CDR2 is SASEGT. The CDR3 reads CASRAETTLGGYTF. The CDR3 bases are TGTGCCAGCCGGGCGGAAACAACATTGGGAGGCTACACCTTC.

The CDR3 nucleotides read TGTGCCAGCAGCTTTTCACAGCACTATGGCTACACCTTC. Translated, it gives CASSFSQHYGYTF. V is TRBV11-2 and J is TRBJ1-2; no clear D. With 3 bases removed from V and 3 bases from J, the gap between germline ends came to 8 bases. The CDR3 consists of 13 residues. In germline, CDR1 is SGHAT, CDR2 FQNNGV.

The chain uses TRBV19 and TRBJ2-7, with 7 bases identical to TRBD1. Germline V gene data show CDR1 as LNHDA and CDR2 as SQIVND (reference sequence). This CDR3 has 15 residues. V shed 1 base, J shed 2 bases, and the junction held 5 bases outside the gene matches. CDR3 in DNA: TGTGCCAGTAGTATAGGGAGGACAGGAACCTACGAGCAGTACTTC. Its translation: CASSIGRTGTYEQYF. Full variable domain (rest looked up from reference TRBV19 and TRBJ2-7): DGGITQSPKYLFRKEGQNVTLSCEQNLNHDAMYWYRQDPGQGLRLIYYSQIVNDFQKGDIAEGYSVSREKKESFPLTVTSAQKNPTAFYLCASSIGRTGTYEQYFGPGTRLTVT.

V and J are TRBV28 and TRBJ2-7; D ambiguous. V gave up 4 bases and J gave up 4 bases, with 11 bases separating them. From germline, CDR1 is MDHEN and CDR2 SYDVKM. The CDR3 covers 13 residues. CDR3 DNA sequence: TGTGCCAGCAGTTACGTAGGTCCTTACGAGCAGTACTTC. Its translation is CASSYVGPYEQYF.

This clone was detected only a few times. This rearrangement joins TRBV7-9 to TRBJ1-6, with TRBD1 as a possible D gene (5 bases). V shed 5 bases and J shed 11 bases, with 19 bases lying between them. The CDR3 has 15 amino acids. The V gene's germline CDR1 is SEHNR and CDR2 FQNEAQ (reference sequence). The CDR3 is CASSPDSPGGAPLHF. Here the CDR3 DNA reads TGTGCCAGCAGCCCAGACTCTCCGGGGGGTGCACCCCTCCACTTT.

V and J are TRBV6-1 and TRBJ2-3; 14 bases agree with TRBD2. The junction had 2 bases not matched to a gene; V was cut back by 0 bases and J by 6 bases. Germline V gene sequence: CDR1 MNHNS, CDR2 SASEGT. This CDR3 has 16 amino acids. The DNA of the CDR3 is TGTGCCAGCAGTGAAGCGCGACTAGCGGGAGGGGATACGCAGTATTTT. It is translated as CASSEARLAGGDTQYF.

The chain carries TRBV6-5 and TRBJ2-7; D possibly matches TRBD1 or TRBD2 (5 bases each). The CDR3 has 14 residues. Germline CDR1 MNHEY, CDR2 SVGAGI. Trimming took off 6 bases at V and 6 bases at J, with 18 bases between the two ends. In nucleotides, the CDR3 is TGTGCCAGCAGCCCGGGGCTCGATTCTTCCGAGCAGTACTTC. This translates into CASSPGLDSSEQYF.

This chain links TRBV6-5 with TRBJ2-1; a possible D gene is TRBD2 (6 bases). CDR1 MNHEY and CDR2 SVGAGI come from the germline V gene. V was cut by 6 bases and J by 1 base, with 7 bases left in between. CDR3 length equals 13 residues. The CDR3 DNA reads as TGTGCCAGCAGACGGGGGTCCTACAATGAGCAGTTCTTC. Its protein product is CASRRGSYNEQFF.

The V call is TRBV5-1, the J call TRBJ2-6; a weak D match, TRBD1 (6 bases). Trimming stripped 4 bases from V and 0 bases from J, with 17 bases between. The CDR3 spans 18 residues. The germline V gene encodes CDR1 SGHRS and CDR2 YFSETQ. DNA for the CDR3: TGCGCCAGCAGCGACCACAGGGTAGAAGTCTCTGGGGCCAACGTCCTGACTTTC. This gives the protein CASSDHRVEVSGANVLTF.

The rearrangement joins TRBV9 to TRBJ2-7; a possible D gene is TRBD1 (6 bases). From germline, CDR1 is SGDLS and CDR2 YYNGEE. V lost 0 bases, J lost 2 bases, and 9 bases lay in between. The CDR3 contains 14 residues. The CDR3 DNA reads as TGTGCCAGCAGCGTAGATACAGGGCCCTACGAGCAGTACTTC. Translated: CASSVDTGPYEQYF.